These 25 T cell receptor beta chains came from one sample sequenced in a study of shared clonotypes between healthy human individuals. Here immunoSEQ multiplex PCR was the method, and the copy in TCRdb shows in-frame clones only, minus some. Among a few million clones listed, 90% to 95% were seen once. Naive-designated CD8 cells lacked CD45RO, were positively enriched for CCR7, and omitted terminally differentiated effector memory CD45RA+ cells. The sequencing sample was made of naive CD8+ T cells from PBMCs. Receptors originate from a man aged 18 to 29 in good health. Some clones in this sample may be carry-over from other donors' samples.

The gene calls are TRBV6-5 and TRBJ2-7, with TRBD2 as a possible D gene (6 bases). CDR3 size: 14 residues. The ends were cut back, 3 bases at V and 3 bases at J, with 12 bases in the middle. CDR1 is MNHEY and CDR2 is SVGAGI in the germline V gene. Here the CDR3 DNA reads TGTGCCAGCAGTTATGCCGGGACTTTCTACGAGCAGTACTTC. This sequence encodes CASSYAGTFYEQYF.

The CDR3 bases are TGTGCCAGCAGGCCGGGACTAGAGGTACAAGAGACCCAGTACTTC. Translating gives CASRPGLEVQETQYF. This chain links TRBV28 with TRBJ2-5, with TRBD2 matching over 8 bases. Germline values: CDR1 MDHEN, CDR2 SYDVKM. The CDR3 consists of 15 residues. V lost 6 bases to trimming and J lost 2 bases; unmatched junction nucleotides: 8.

The J gene is TRBJ2-1, the V gene TRBV5-8; no definite D call. Per germline, CDR1 SGHTS and CDR2 YDEGEE. The CDR3 spans 13 residues. V was cut by 4 bases and J by 9 bases, with 14 bases left in between. In DNA form, the CDR3 reads TGTGCCAGCAGCCACTTTAAAAGGAGTGAGCAGTTCTTC. Amino acid sequence: CASSHFKRSEQFF.

The chain joins TRBV11-2 to TRBJ2-1; no definite D call. Deletions cut 3 bases from V and 12 bases from J, with 15 bases between. Germline CDR1 and CDR2: SGHAT and FQNNGV. This CDR3 is 13 amino acids long. The CDR3 region has the DNA TGTGCCAGCAGCTTGGTGGCGGCCTCGGGGCAGTTCTTC. Amino acid sequence: CASSLVAASGQFF.

The chain has TRBV27 and TRBJ2-7, with TRBD1 matching 8 bases. The CDR3 length is 14 residues. Germline V gene sequence: CDR1 MNHEY, CDR2 SMNVEV (reference sequence). With 4 bases clipped from V and 6 bases from J, the junction kept 8 bases outside the gene matches. CDR3 DNA sequence: TGTGCCAGCAGTTATACAGGGGGTATGGGCGAGCAGTACTTC. Protein sequence: CASSYTGGMGEQYF.

The chain recombines TRBV27 with TRBJ2-4; D is undetermined. V lost 5 bases, J lost 7 bases, and 12 bases lay in between. CDR3 size: 13 residues. Germline assignment: CDR1 MNHEY and CDR2 SMNVEV (reference sequence). The CDR3 loop reads CASSTRVVNIQYF. CDR3 sequence (DNA): TGTGCCAGCAGTACAAGGGTCGTCAACATTCAGTACTTC.

J is TRBJ1-1 and V is TRBV2; the D is unclear. This CDR3 is 11 amino acids long. Trimming removed 10 bases from V and 0 bases from J, with 6 bases in between. Germline V gene data show CDR1 as SNHLY and CDR2 as FYNNEI. The CDR3 DNA sequence: TGTGCCATCGCCCTGAACACTGAAGCTTTCTTT. Its translation is CAIALNTEAFF. The variable domain in full, completed from reference TRBV2 and TRBJ1-1, reads EPEVTQTPSHQVTQMGQEVILRCVPISNHLYFYWYRQILGQKVEFLVSFYNNEISEKSEIFDDQFSVERPDGSNFTLKIRSTKLEDSAMYFCAIALNTEAFFGQGTRLTVV.

V and J are TRBV9 and TRBJ2-6; 9 nucleotides line up with TRBD2. CDR1 SGDLS and CDR2 YYNGEE come from the germline V gene. V dropped 4 bases and J dropped 0; count of bases not matched to a gene: 11. The CDR3 consists of 19 residues. The CDR3 loop reads CASSPGGGGRASGANVLTF. The CDR3 DNA reads as TGTGCCAGCAGCCCCGGGGGGGGCGGGAGGGCCTCTGGGGCCAACGTCCTGACTTTC.

A note on this clone: Other DNA sequences in the sample encode the same CDR3. This chain links TRBV5-1 with TRBJ2-7, with 9 bases aligning to TRBD1. The V gene end was trimmed by 3 bases and the J gene end by 4 bases; junction bases not matched to a gene: 2. This CDR3 has 13 residues. The germline V gene has CDR1 SGHRS and CDR2 YFSETQ. DNA for the CDR3: TGCGCCAGCAGCTATGGACAGGGGTACGAGCAGTACTTC. It translates to CASSYGQGYEQYF.

This clone was seen more than once but under ten times. The rearrangement joins TRBV2 to TRBJ2-7; D may match TRBD1 or TRBD2 (5 bases each). Germline CDR1 is SNHLY and CDR2 is FYNNEI. V lost 3 bases to trimming and J lost 2 bases, with 14 bases between them. This CDR3 is 15 amino acids long. In nucleotides, the CDR3 is TGTGCCAGCAGTGATACCTCGGGACGACCCTACGAGCAGTACTTC. It is translated as CASSDTSGRPYEQYF.

The rearrangement links TRBV4-1 to TRBJ2-3; 8 bases line up with TRBD1. The CDR3 runs 17 residues. Germline CDR1 and CDR2: MGHRA and YSYEKL. With 5 bases clipped from V and 2 bases from J, the junction kept 12 bases outside the gene matches. The CDR3 bases are TGCGCCAGCAGCTCAGACCCGGCAGGGGGCATCACAGATACGCAGTATTTT. Its translation: CASSSDPAGGITDTQYF.

Note on this clone: In the same sample, other DNA sequences code for this CDR3. The chain couples TRBV27 to TRBJ2-1; the D is unclear. Between the trimmed V and J ends, which lost 5 bases and 0 bases, there was a span of 5 bases. CDR1 is MNHEY, CDR2 SMNVEV, per germline (reference sequence). The length of the CDR3 is 13 residues. As DNA, the CDR3 is TGTGCCAGCAGTCTCAGCTCCTACAATGAGCAGTTCTTC. Translated: CASSLSSYNEQFF.

As concerns this clone: Other DNA sequences of this sample code for an identical CDR3. V usage is TRBV4-1 and J usage is TRBJ2-7, with D possibly TRBD1 on 6 matching bases. V lost 4 bases to trimming and J lost 0 bases, with 7 bases between them. Germline V gene data show CDR1 as MGHRA and CDR2 as YSYEKL. This CDR3 contains 13 residues. The CDR3 nucleotides read TGCGCCAGCAGCCTGGACAGCTCCTACGAGCAGTACTTC. Its translation: CASSLDSSYEQYF.

The V and J genes are TRBV30 and TRBJ1-1, with D unclear. The CDR3 is made up of 12 amino acids. V lost 3 bases to trimming and J lost 10 bases, with 15 bases between them. The germline V gene encodes CDR1 GTSNPN and CDR2 SVGIG (reference sequence). The CDR3 reads CAWSHSSLGAFF. The CDR3 bases are TGTGCCTGGAGCCACTCGTCTCTCGGAGCTTTCTTT.

The count of this clone is one. The chain uses TRBV27 and TRBJ1-2, with a tentative D call TRBD1 (5 bases). V was clipped by 3 bases and J by 4 bases, with 12 bases between them. The CDR3 is 14 amino acids. In germline, CDR1 is MNHEY, CDR2 SMNVEV (reference sequence). The CDR3 reads CASSFLGTAYGYTF. The CDR3 DNA reads as TGTGCCAGCAGTTTCCTAGGGACGGCCTATGGCTACACCTTC.

The rearrangement joins TRBV27 to TRBJ2-1, with D hard to call. The V gene's germline CDR1 is MNHEY and CDR2 SMNVEV (reference sequence). CDR3 length equals 16 residues. Between the trimmed V and J ends, which lost 6 bases and 0 bases, there was a span of 15 bases. The CDR3 nucleotides are TGTGCCAGCAGCTACCTGCCCCGGAGCTCCTACAATGAGCAGTTCTTC. Translated, it gives CASSYLPRSSYNEQFF.

The CDR3 here is CSEMTGRHSGGYEQYF. DNA of the CDR3: TGCAGCGAAATGACAGGACGCCATAGCGGGGGGTACGAGCAGTACTTC. V usage is TRBV29-1 and J usage is TRBJ2-7, with TRBD2 matching over 10 bases. CDR1 is SQVTM and CDR2 is ANQGSEA in the germline V gene. The trim removed 7 bases at V and 4 bases at J, leaving 16 bases unmatched. This CDR3 has 16 residues.

The chain combines TRBV6-5 with TRBJ2-4; a possible D gene is TRBD1 (6 bases). This CDR3 has 14 amino acids. CDR1 is MNHEY and CDR2 is SVGAGI in the germline V gene. V was cut by 4 bases and J by 2 bases, with 9 bases left in between. Here the CDR3 DNA reads TGTGCCAGCAGTTTACAGGGTCCCAAAAACATTCAGTACTTC. Protein: CASSLQGPKNIQYF.

The V and J genes are TRBV7-3 and TRBJ2-1; 8 bases fit TRBD2. J gave up 9 bases and V 4 bases, and 14 bases lay outside the gene matches. The germline CDR1 and CDR2 sequences are SGHTA and FQGTGA. CDR3 length: 16 residues. In nucleotides, the CDR3 is TGTGCCAGCAGCTCCGAGACTAGCGTCTTTAGGGGTGAGCAGTTCTTC. It specifies CASSSETSVFRGEQFF.

This chain uses TRBV6-6 with TRBJ1-4; D gene uncertain. The V and J ends lost 1 base and 0 bases respectively, with 6 bases between them. Per germline, CDR1 MNHNY and CDR2 SVGAGI (reference sequence). The CDR3 totals 15 residues. The CDR3 sequence: CASSYWIATNEKLFF. For the CDR3, the DNA is TGTGCCAGCAGTTACTGGATTGCAACTAATGAAAAACTGTTTTTT.

V is TRBV11-2 and J is TRBJ2-3; TRBD2 is a possible D gene (6 bases). V was trimmed by 8 bases and J by 1 base, leaving 28 bases between them. This CDR3 contains 19 residues. CDR1 and CDR2 (germline): SGHAT, FQNNGV. Here the CDR3 reads CASLGWERATGLGTDTQYF. The CDR3, as DNA: TGTGCCAGCTTAGGCTGGGAGCGGGCGACGGGGTTAGGCACAGATACGCAGTATTTT.

The chain couples TRBV5-1 to TRBJ2-7; tentatively, D is TRBD1 or TRBD2 (5 bases each). CDR1 and CDR2 (germline): SGHRS, YFSETQ. Trimming shortened V by 3 bases and J by 3 bases, and 16 bases separated the two germline ends. The CDR3 totals 15 residues. The CDR3 bases are TGCGCCAGCAGCTGGACCGGGACGCCCAACTACGAGCAGTACTTC. The encoded protein is CASSWTGTPNYEQYF.

V gene TRBV6-1 combines with J gene TRBJ2-1; D is possibly TRBD2 (6 bases). V was cut by 3 bases and J by 2 bases, with 14 bases left in between. Germline V gene sequence: CDR1 MNHNS, CDR2 SASEGT. The CDR3 totals 16 residues. CDR3 amino acids: CASSDGDSTAYNEQFF. The DNA for the CDR3 is TGTGCCAGCAGTGACGGGGACTCCACGGCCTACAATGAGCAGTTCTTC.

Details on this clone: This same CDR3 is encoded by further DNA sequences in the sample. The chain employs TRBV7-6 and TRBJ2-2; D may be TRBD2 (5 bases). The CDR3 runs 14 residues. Trimming removed 3 bases at V and 4 bases at J, with 9 bases between. Germline CDR1 SGHVS, CDR2 FNYEAQ. CDR3 region: CASSLGAGTGELFF. CDR3 DNA sequence: TGTGCCAGCAGCTTGGGAGCTGGCACCGGGGAGCTGTTTTTT.

J is TRBJ2-2 and V is TRBV5-1; TRBD1 matches at 7 bases. Germline CDR1 and CDR2: SGHRS and YFSETQ. The trim removed 4 bases at V and 5 bases at J, leaving 5 bases unmatched. CDR3 length: 14 residues. The CDR3, as DNA: TGCGCCAGCAGCCTAAGACAGGGAACCGGGGAGCTGTTTTTT. Residues: CASSLRQGTGELFF.